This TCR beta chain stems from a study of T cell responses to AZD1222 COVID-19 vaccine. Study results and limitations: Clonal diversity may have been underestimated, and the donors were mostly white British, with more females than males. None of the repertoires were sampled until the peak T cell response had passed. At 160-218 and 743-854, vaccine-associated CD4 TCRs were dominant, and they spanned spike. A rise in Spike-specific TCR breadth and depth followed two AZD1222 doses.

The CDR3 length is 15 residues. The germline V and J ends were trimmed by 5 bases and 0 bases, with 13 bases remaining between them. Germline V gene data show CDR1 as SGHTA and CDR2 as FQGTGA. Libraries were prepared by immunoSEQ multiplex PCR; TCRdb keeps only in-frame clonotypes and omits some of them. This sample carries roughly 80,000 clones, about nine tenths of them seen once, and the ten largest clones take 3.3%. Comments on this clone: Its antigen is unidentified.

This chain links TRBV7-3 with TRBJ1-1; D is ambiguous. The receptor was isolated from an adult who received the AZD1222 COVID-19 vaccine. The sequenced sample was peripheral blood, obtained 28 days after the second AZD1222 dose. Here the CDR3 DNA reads TGTGCCAGCAGCCCAAGAGGGAATATGAACACTGAAGCTTTCTTT. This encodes CASSPRGNMNTEAFF.